A selection of T cell receptor beta chains follows, all from one sample in a study of post-analysis software for immune sequencing data. TCRdb called the PCR reads again in MiXCR, with one record for every CDR3 protein. The sample contains some 240,000 distinct CDR3 sequences, about 40% of which appear only once. Sequencing was performed on blood. These receptors all come from a girl between 10 and 17 years old with multiple sclerosis. The CDR3 runs from the conserved cysteine through the conserved F or W. Each record gives: V gene, J gene, clone size, D gene, CDR3 DNA, CDR3 protein. D genes are given only for firm matches. Expanded clones get a size class; other rows say once, few or many, or leave the size out.

v_call: TRBV19
j_call: TRBJ1-1
clone_size: .
d_call: .
cdr3_nt: TGTGCCAGTAGTAGGGACCCATCTGAAGCTTTCTTT
cdr3_aa: CASSRDPSEAFF

v_call: TRBV12-3/TRBV12-4
j_call: TRBJ1-1
clone_size: few
d_call: .
cdr3_nt: TGTGCCAGCAGCCCCGGTTTCAACACTGAAGCTTTCTTT
cdr3_aa: CASSPGFNTEAFF

v_call: TRBV7-2
j_call: TRBJ2-6
clone_size: .
d_call: .
cdr3_nt: TGTGCCAGCGGTCGGGGGTACCCATCCGGGGCCAACGTCCTGACTTTC
cdr3_aa: CASGRGYPSGANVLTF

v_call: TRBV29-1
j_call: TRBJ1-2
clone_size: .
d_call: .
cdr3_nt: TGCAGCGTTGGGGCCAGGTTGGGCGGCTACACCTTC
cdr3_aa: CSVGARLGGYTF

v_call: TRBV7-9
j_call: TRBJ1-2
clone_size: .
d_call: .
cdr3_nt: TGTGCCAGCAGCTTTTACGCAGATGGCTACACCTTC
cdr3_aa: CASSFYADGYTF

v_call: TRBV18
j_call: TRBJ2-7
clone_size: .
d_call: .
cdr3_nt: TGTGCCAGCTCACCGACGGCGAGCTCCTACGAGCAGTACTTC
cdr3_aa: CASSPTASSYEQYF

v_call: TRBV20-1
j_call: TRBJ2-1
clone_size: .
d_call: TRBD2
cdr3_nt: TGCAGTGCTAGACTAGCGGGAGGTGGTACGGGTGAGCAGTTCTTC
cdr3_aa: CSARLAGGGTGEQFF

v_call: TRBV5-1
j_call: TRBJ2-2
clone_size: .
d_call: .
cdr3_nt: TGCGCCAGCAGCTTGGCGGGGGCAGGCGACGCCGGGGAGCTGTTTTTT
cdr3_aa: CASSLAGAGDAGELFF

v_call: TRBV20-1
j_call: TRBJ2-1
clone_size: many
d_call: TRBD2
cdr3_nt: TGCAGTGCTGAACGGGGACTAGCGGGAGGCAGCTCCTACAATGAGCAGTTCTTC
cdr3_aa: CSAERGLAGGSSYNEQFF

v_call: TRBV3-1
j_call: TRBJ2-1
clone_size: many
d_call: .
cdr3_nt: TGTGCCAGCAGCCAGAACTCGGGGGCCCTTCGATACAATGAGCAGTTCTTC
cdr3_aa: CASSQNSGALRYNEQFF

v_call: TRBV7-9
j_call: TRBJ2-1
clone_size: .
d_call: TRBD2
cdr3_nt: TGTGCCAGCAGCCCAACGGATCGGGGGAGGGTGTCCTACAATGAGCAGTTCTTC
cdr3_aa: CASSPTDRGRVSYNEQFF

v_call: TRBV18
j_call: TRBJ2-2
clone_size: few
d_call: .
cdr3_nt: TGTGCCAGCTCACCTCCGGCTCTGAACACCGGGGAGCTGTTTTTT
cdr3_aa: CASSPPALNTGELFF

v_call: TRBV3-1
j_call: TRBJ2-4
clone_size: .
d_call: .
cdr3_nt: TGTGCCAGCAGCCAAGATTTGGTAGCCGAGGGAAACATTCAGTACTTC
cdr3_aa: CASSQDLVAEGNIQYF

v_call: TRBV6-1
j_call: TRBJ2-1
clone_size: once
d_call: TRBD2
cdr3_nt: TGTGCCAGCCCCGCGATGGAGCGGGGCAATGAGCAGTTCTTC
cdr3_aa: CASPAMERGNEQFF

v_call: TRBV4-2
j_call: TRBJ1-5
clone_size: .
d_call: .
cdr3_nt: TGTGCCAGCAGCCAAACTTCAGGACGGCTCAATCAGCCCCAGCATTTT
cdr3_aa: CASSQTSGRLNQPQHF

v_call: TRBV12-3/TRBV12-4
j_call: TRBJ1-1
clone_size: .
d_call: .
cdr3_nt: TGTGCCAGCACCTCCGGGATGAACACTGAAGCTTTCTTT
cdr3_aa: CASTSGMNTEAFF

v_call: TRBV7-2
j_call: TRBJ2-1
clone_size: many
d_call: .
cdr3_nt: TGTGCCAGCAGCATCAGTGGGAATGAGCAGTTCTTC
cdr3_aa: CASSISGNEQFF

v_call: TRBV27
j_call: TRBJ1-1
clone_size: many
d_call: .
cdr3_nt: TGTGCCAGCAGTTTGGACCCTTTAAACACTGAAGCTTTCTTT
cdr3_aa: CASSLDPLNTEAFF

v_call: TRBV3-1
j_call: TRBJ1-1
clone_size: .
d_call: .
cdr3_nt: TGTGCCAGCAGCCAAGACACCGGACGGCGCCTGGAAGCTTTCTTT
cdr3_aa: CASSQDTGRRLEAFF

v_call: TRBV5-5
j_call: TRBJ1-4
clone_size: few
d_call: TRBD1
cdr3_nt: TGTGCCAGCAGCCTACTGTCGACAGGGATGGGGGAAAAACTGTTTTTT
cdr3_aa: CASSLLSTGMGEKLFF

v_call: TRBV3-1
j_call: TRBJ2-5
clone_size: .
d_call: .
cdr3_nt: TGTGCCAGCAGCCCTTGTCAGACAGGATTGGGGGAGCAGTACTTC
cdr3_aa: CASSPCQTGLGEQYF

v_call: TRBV7-2
j_call: TRBJ2-7
clone_size: few
d_call: TRBD1
cdr3_nt: TGTGCCAGCAGCGCCGGACAGGGTCCATACGAGCAGTACTTC
cdr3_aa: CASSAGQGPYEQYF

v_call: TRBV7-8
j_call: TRBJ2-7
clone_size: many
d_call: TRBD2
cdr3_nt: TGTGCCAGCAGCTATACCTATAGCGGGGCCTCCTACGAGCAGTACTTC
cdr3_aa: CASSYTYSGASYEQYF

v_call: TRBV2
j_call: TRBJ2-7
clone_size: many
d_call: TRBD1
cdr3_nt: TGTGCCAGCAGCCGAGACAGGGGATACGAGCAGTACTTC
cdr3_aa: CASSRDRGYEQYF

v_call: TRBV6-5
j_call: TRBJ1-5
clone_size: many
d_call: .
cdr3_nt: TGTGCCAGCAGTAGGACAAGCAATCAGCCCCAGCATTTT
cdr3_aa: CASSRTSNQPQHF

v_call: TRBV4-2
j_call: TRBJ1-5
clone_size: many
d_call: .
cdr3_nt: TGTGCCAGCAGCCCACGAGGGTTGAGGGGCAATCAGCCCCAGCATTTT
cdr3_aa: CASSPRGLRGNQPQHF

v_call: TRBV29-1
j_call: TRBJ1-1
clone_size: many
d_call: .
cdr3_nt: TGCAGCGTTGGTGGAGGGGCGATGAACACTGAAGCTTTCTTT
cdr3_aa: CSVGGGAMNTEAFF

v_call: TRBV3-1
j_call: TRBJ1-2
clone_size: many
d_call: .
cdr3_nt: TGTGCCAGCAGCCCACTACAGGGAACGGACGGCTACACCTTC
cdr3_aa: CASSPLQGTDGYTF

v_call: TRBV11-2
j_call: TRBJ2-5
clone_size: many
d_call: .
cdr3_nt: TGTGCCAGCAGCCCTACGGGCGAGACCCAGTACTTC
cdr3_aa: CASSPTGETQYF

v_call: TRBV7-8
j_call: TRBJ2-7
clone_size: many
d_call: .
cdr3_nt: TGTGCCAGCAGCTTAGGTTCAGGGGTATCCTACGAGCAGTACTTC
cdr3_aa: CASSLGSGVSYEQYF

v_call: TRBV29-1
j_call: TRBJ2-4
clone_size: many
d_call: .
cdr3_nt: TGCAGCGTTGAATCAGCCATGGGCATTCAGTACTTC
cdr3_aa: CSVESAMGIQYF

v_call: TRBV7-3
j_call: TRBJ2-6
clone_size: many
d_call: .
cdr3_nt: TGTGCCAGCAGCGTAACCGGGACGGCCTTCTCTGGGGCCAACGTCCTGACTTTC
cdr3_aa: CASSVTGTAFSGANVLTF

v_call: TRBV7-6
j_call: TRBJ1-5
clone_size: many
d_call: .
cdr3_nt: TGTGCCAGCAGCTTAGAGGCCCCAGAGGCAAGGCAGCCCCAGCATTTT
cdr3_aa: CASSLEAPEARQPQHF

v_call: TRBV27
j_call: TRBJ2-1
clone_size: .
d_call: TRBD2
cdr3_nt: TGTGCCAGCAGTTTAGAGCGGGGGAAATACAATGAGCAGTTCTTC
cdr3_aa: CASSLERGKYNEQFF

v_call: TRBV7-2
j_call: TRBJ2-1
clone_size: many
d_call: .
cdr3_nt: TGTGCCAGCAGCTCGGGCCCGACAGAGCAGTTCTTC
cdr3_aa: CASSSGPTEQFF

v_call: TRBV7-8
j_call: TRBJ2-5
clone_size: many
d_call: .
cdr3_nt: TGTGCCAGCAGCTTACCCGGGGAGGGGGTGATCCAAGAGACCCAGTACTTC
cdr3_aa: CASSLPGEGVIQETQYF

v_call: TRBV20-1
j_call: TRBJ2-1
clone_size: many
d_call: TRBD2
cdr3_nt: TGCAGTGCTTTTAGCGGGAGGGCACAGAATGAGCAGTTCTTC
cdr3_aa: CSAFSGRAQNEQFF

v_call: TRBV24-1
j_call: TRBJ2-5
clone_size: .
d_call: TRBD2
cdr3_nt: TGTGCCACCAGTGCCGGGGGGAAGGAGACCCAGTACTTC
cdr3_aa: CATSAGGKETQYF

v_call: TRBV7-2
j_call: TRBJ2-1
clone_size: many
d_call: TRBD2
cdr3_nt: TGTGCCAGCAGCCAACCGGGACTAGCTTACAATGAGCAGTTCTTC
cdr3_aa: CASSQPGLAYNEQFF

v_call: TRBV12-3/TRBV12-4
j_call: TRBJ2-7
clone_size: .
d_call: .
cdr3_nt: TGTGTCGTCATGAGCTCCTACAATAAGCAGTACTTC
cdr3_aa: CVVMSSYNKQYF

v_call: TRBV7-2
j_call: TRBJ2-4
clone_size: many
d_call: .
cdr3_nt: TGTGCCAGCAGCTTTAGCGGCACCCCTGCCAAAAACATTCAGTACTTC
cdr3_aa: CASSFSGTPAKNIQYF

v_call: TRBV7-9
j_call: TRBJ1-3
clone_size: .
d_call: TRBD1
cdr3_nt: TGTGCCAGCAGCGAGACAGGGGTTGGAAACACCATATATTTT
cdr3_aa: CASSETGVGNTIYF

v_call: TRBV4-1
j_call: TRBJ2-1
clone_size: many
d_call: TRBD2
cdr3_nt: TGCGCCAGCAGCCAAGGAACGGGAGGGCCTCAGAATGAGCAGTTCTTC
cdr3_aa: CASSQGTGGPQNEQFF

v_call: TRBV7-4
j_call: TRBJ1-1
clone_size: .
d_call: TRBD1
cdr3_nt: TGTGCCAGCAGCCCTTGGGGCCGGGACAGGAACACTGAAGCTTTCTTT
cdr3_aa: CASSPWGRDRNTEAFF

v_call: TRBV19
j_call: TRBJ1-1
clone_size: once
d_call: .
cdr3_nt: TGTGCCAGTAGTGCCTACCTGGGGCTGAACACTGAAGCTTTCTTT
cdr3_aa: CASSAYLGLNTEAFF

v_call: TRBV29-1
j_call: TRBJ2-3
clone_size: few
d_call: .
cdr3_nt: TGCAACGTTGAATGGGCCAGGGGAAAGACGGATACGCAGTATTTT
cdr3_aa: CNVEWARGKTDTQYF

v_call: TRBV24-1
j_call: TRBJ1-2
clone_size: many
d_call: .
cdr3_nt: TGTGCCACCAGCCCAGGGGTCCGGTATGGCTACACCTTC
cdr3_aa: CATSPGVRYGYTF

v_call: TRBV6-1
j_call: TRBJ1-2
clone_size: many
d_call: .
cdr3_nt: TGTGCCAGCAGTGAAGCCGGAAGGGCTCAGTACACCTTC
cdr3_aa: CASSEAGRAQYTF

v_call: TRBV29-1
j_call: TRBJ2-6
clone_size: few
d_call: .
cdr3_nt: TGCAGCGTGCTAGCGAACTCTGGGGCCGACGTCCTGACTTTC
cdr3_aa: CSVLANSGADVLTF

v_call: TRBV5-1
j_call: TRBJ2-7
clone_size: few
d_call: .
cdr3_nt: TGCGCCAGCAGCTTGGATATGACTCCAAGCTACAATGAGCAGTACTTC
cdr3_aa: CASSLDMTPSYNEQYF

v_call: TRBV5-1
j_call: TRBJ2-5
clone_size: few
d_call: .
cdr3_nt: TGCGCCAGCAGCTTGGCGCGGCAAACGGGGGAGACCCAGTACTTC
cdr3_aa: CASSLARQTGETQYF

v_call: TRBV7-9
j_call: TRBJ2-3
clone_size: many
d_call: .
cdr3_nt: TGTGCCAGCAGCTTACCCCCTAGCGGCACAGATACGCAGTATTTT
cdr3_aa: CASSLPPSGTDTQYF

v_call: TRBV6-5
j_call: TRBJ2-3
clone_size: .
d_call: .
cdr3_nt: TGTGCCAGCAGAATCTACACCGGGGAGCTGTATTTT
cdr3_aa: CASRIYTGELYF

v_call: TRBV5-1
j_call: TRBJ2-5
clone_size: .
d_call: TRBD1
cdr3_nt: TGCGCCAGCAGCCAGGACAGGGTTGAGACCCAGTACTTC
cdr3_aa: CASSQDRVETQYF